This paragraph reports one T cell receptor (beta chain). Its target is not known. The data were taken from a study of CD4+ T cells in melanoma. Study results and limitations: Diverse differentiation states were reported for melanoma neoantigen-specific CD4+ T cells. A reported correlation linked neoantigen-specific CD4+ T cells to CD8+, macrophage and B cell function.

TCRdb's table, derived via immunoSEQ multiplex PCR, lists solely in-frame clones and lacks some. Found here are 13,000 to 15,000 clones, roughly 72% of them singletons; the top ten hold around 9.9%. The germline V gene has CDR1 MNHEY and CDR2 SMNVEV (reference sequence). The CDR3 runs 16 residues. The ends were cut back, 3 bases at V and 1 base at J, with 13 bases in the middle. This clonotype originated in a human donor with melanoma. Sequences were obtained from cells from a culture (not recorded whether cultured in vitro). The chain employs TRBV27 and TRBJ1-5; D gene uncertain. The CDR3 DNA is TGTGCCAGCAGTTTTCGATGGGGTTCAAGCAATCAGCCCCAGCATTTT. Translation gives CASSFRWGSSNQPQHF.